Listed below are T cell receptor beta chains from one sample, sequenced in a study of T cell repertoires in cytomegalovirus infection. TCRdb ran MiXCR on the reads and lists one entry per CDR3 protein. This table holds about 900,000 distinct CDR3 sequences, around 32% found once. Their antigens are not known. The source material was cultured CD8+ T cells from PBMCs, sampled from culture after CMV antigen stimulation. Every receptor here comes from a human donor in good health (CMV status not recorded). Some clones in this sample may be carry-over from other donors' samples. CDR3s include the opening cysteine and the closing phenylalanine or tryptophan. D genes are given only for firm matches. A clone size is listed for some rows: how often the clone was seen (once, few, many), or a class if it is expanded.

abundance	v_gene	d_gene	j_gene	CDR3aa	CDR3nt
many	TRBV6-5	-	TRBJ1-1	CASSYMLNTEAFF	TGTGCCAGCAGTTACATGCTGAACACTGAAGCTTTCTTT
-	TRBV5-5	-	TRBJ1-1	CASSWIQGDTEAFF	TGTGCCAGCAGCTGGATCCAGGGTGACACTGAAGCTTTCTTT
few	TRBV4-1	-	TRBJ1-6	CASSQETSAVNSPLHF	TGCGCCAGCAGCCAAGAAACATCCGCCGTTAATTCACCCCTCCACTTT
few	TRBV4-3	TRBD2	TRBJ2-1	CASSQDGAGLSYNEQFF	TGCGCCAGCAGCCAAGACGGAGCGGGGCTATCCTACAATGAGCAGTTCTTC
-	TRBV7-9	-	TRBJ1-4	CASSITNEKLFF	TGTGCCAGCAGCATCACAAATGAAAAACTGTTTTTT
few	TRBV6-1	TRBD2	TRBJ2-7	CASSEPSGGPYYEQYF	TGTGCCAGCAGTGAACCTAGCGGGGGGCCGTACTACGAGCAGTACTTC
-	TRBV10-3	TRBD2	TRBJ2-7	CAIRTSTSGGLYEQYF	TGTGCCATCAGAACTTCGACTAGCGGGGGACTCTACGAGCAGTACTTC
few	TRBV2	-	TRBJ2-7	CASSEASRVYEQYF	TGTGCCAGCAGTGAGGCTTCCAGGGTCTACGAGCAGTACTTC
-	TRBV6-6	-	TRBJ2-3	CASSYSKSIRQPTDTQYF	TGTGCCAGCAGTTACTCGAAGTCAATCAGACAACCCACAGATACGCAGTATTTT
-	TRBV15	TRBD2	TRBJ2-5	CATSRDFPGLAGGSFQETQYF	TGTGCCACCAGCAGAGATTTTCCCGGACTAGCGGGGGGCTCCTTCCAGGAGACCCAGTACTTC
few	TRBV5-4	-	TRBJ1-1	CASSHNGGNTEAFF	TGTGCCAGCAGCCATAATGGGGGGAACACTGAAGCTTTCTTT
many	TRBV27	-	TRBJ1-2	CASSAAGGGNYGYTF	TGTGCCAGCAGTGCGGCAGGAGGGGGTAACTATGGCTACACCTTC
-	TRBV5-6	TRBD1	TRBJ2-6	CASSPGTGVSGANVLTF	TGTGCCAGCAGCCCAGGGACAGGGGTCTCTGGGGCCAACGTCCTGACTTTC
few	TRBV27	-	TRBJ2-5	CASSLTGGEYQETQYF	TGTGCCAGCAGTCTCACGGGGGGCGAATACCAAGAGACCCAGTACTTC
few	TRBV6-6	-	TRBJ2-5	CASSYYNRESQETQYF	TGTGCCAGCAGTTACTATAACAGGGAAAGCCAAGAGACCCAGTACTTC
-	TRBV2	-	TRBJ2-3	CASSEPDSTDTQYF	TGTGCCAGCAGTGAGCCCGACTCCACAGATACGCAGTATTTT
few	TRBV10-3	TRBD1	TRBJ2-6	CAISESAGGIPPGANVLTF	TGTGCCATCAGTGAGTCCGCAGGGGGTATTCCCCCTGGGGCCAACGTCCTGACTTTC
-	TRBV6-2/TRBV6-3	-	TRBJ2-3	CASSYEMGAYDTQYF	TGTGCCAGCAGTTACGAGATGGGGGCTTATGATACGCAGTATTTT
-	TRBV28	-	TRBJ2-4	CASSPRQEQGFAKNIQYF	TGTGCCAGCAGTCCTCGACAAGAGCAGGGTTTCGCCAAAAACATTCAGTACTTC
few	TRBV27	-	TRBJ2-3	CASSSPTSTDTQYF	TGTGCCAGCAGTTCGCCCACTAGCACAGATACGCAGTATTTT
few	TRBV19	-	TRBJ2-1	CASRLVDWSDNEQFF	TGTGCCAGTAGACTAGTTGATTGGTCCGACAATGAGCAGTTCTTC
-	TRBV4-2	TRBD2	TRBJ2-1	CASSPQLAGGPRNEQFF	TGTGCCAGCAGCCCCCAGTTGGCGGGGGGGCCGAGAAATGAGCAGTTCTTC
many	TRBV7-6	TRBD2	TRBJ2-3	CASSLAALAGYTDTQYF	TGTGCCAGCAGCTTAGCGGCCCTAGCGGGGTACACAGATACGCAGTATTTT
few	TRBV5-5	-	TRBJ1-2	CASSWTDSTNYGYTF	TGTGCCAGCAGCTGGACAGACAGTACTAACTATGGCTACACCTTC
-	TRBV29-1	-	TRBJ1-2	CSFRTVDGYTF	TGCAGCTTCAGGACGGTAGATGGCTACACCTTC
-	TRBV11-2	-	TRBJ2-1	CASSLVDSYNEQFF	TGTGCCAGCAGCTTAGTAGATAGCTACAATGAGCAGTTCTTC
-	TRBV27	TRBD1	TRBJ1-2	CASSLSPTGATPDGYTF	TGTGCCAGCAGTTTAAGCCCGACAGGGGCCACTCCCGATGGCTACACCTTC
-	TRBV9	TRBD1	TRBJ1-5	CASSVGTGGSQPQHF	TGTGCCAGCAGCGTAGGGACAGGGGGCAGTCAGCCCCAGCATTTT
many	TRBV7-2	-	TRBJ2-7	CASSSSGVNEQYF	TGTGCCAGCAGCTCCTCGGGGGTCAACGAGCAGTACTTC
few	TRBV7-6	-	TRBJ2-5	CASSYLYQETQYF	TGTGCCAGCAGCTATTTGTACCAAGAGACCCAGTACTTC
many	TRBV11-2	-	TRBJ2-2	CASSLGAAGLQSVGELFF	TGTGCCAGCAGCTTAGGAGCGGCAGGGCTTCAAAGTGTTGGGGAGCTGTTTTTT
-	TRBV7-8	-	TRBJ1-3	CASSLVSGNSGNTIYF	TGTGCCAGCAGCTTAGTCTCCGGCAACTCTGGAAACACCATATATTTT
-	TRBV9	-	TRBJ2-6	CASSLQRGTLHSGANVLTF	TGTGCCAGCAGCCTTCAACGGGGGACATTACACTCTGGGGCCAACGTCCTGACTTTC
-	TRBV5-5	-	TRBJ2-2	CASKGSNTGELFF	TGTGCCAGCAAGGGATCGAACACCGGGGAGCTGTTTTTT
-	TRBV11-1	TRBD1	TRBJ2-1	CASSLARDRGVFNEQFF	TGTGCCAGCAGCTTAGCGCGGGACAGGGGAGTATTCAATGAGCAGTTCTTC
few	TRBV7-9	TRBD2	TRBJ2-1	CASSVGLAGAGNNEQFF	TGTGCCAGCAGCGTGGGACTAGCGGGGGCCGGGAACAATGAGCAGTTCTTC
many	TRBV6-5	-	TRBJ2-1	CASSPSGDEQFF	TGTGCCAGCAGCCCCTCGGGCGATGAGCAGTTCTTC
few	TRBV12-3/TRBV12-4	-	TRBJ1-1	CASSSLYEAFF	TGTGCCAGCAGCTCCCTTTATGAAGCTTTCTTT
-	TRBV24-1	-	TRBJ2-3	CATSGERDSPTDTQYF	TGTGCCACCAGTGGCGAAAGGGATAGCCCCACAGATACGCAGTATTTT